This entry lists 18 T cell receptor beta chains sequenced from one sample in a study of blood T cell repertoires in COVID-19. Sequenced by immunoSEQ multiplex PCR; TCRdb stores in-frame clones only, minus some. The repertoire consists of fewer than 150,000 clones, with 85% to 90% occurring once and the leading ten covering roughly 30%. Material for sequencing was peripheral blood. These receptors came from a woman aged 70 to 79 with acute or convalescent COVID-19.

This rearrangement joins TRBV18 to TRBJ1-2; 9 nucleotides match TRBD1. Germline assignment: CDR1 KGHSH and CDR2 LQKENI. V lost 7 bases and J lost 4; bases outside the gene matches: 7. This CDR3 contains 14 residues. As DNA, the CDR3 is TGTGCCAGCTATAAAGGGACAGGGACCTATGGCTACACCTTC. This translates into CASYKGTGTYGYTF.

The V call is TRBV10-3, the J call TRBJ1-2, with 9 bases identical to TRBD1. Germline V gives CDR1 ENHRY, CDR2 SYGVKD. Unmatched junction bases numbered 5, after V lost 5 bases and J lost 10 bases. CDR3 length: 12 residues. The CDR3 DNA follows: TGTGCCATCAGTCCCGGGACAGGGCTCTACACCTTC. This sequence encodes CAISPGTGLYTF.

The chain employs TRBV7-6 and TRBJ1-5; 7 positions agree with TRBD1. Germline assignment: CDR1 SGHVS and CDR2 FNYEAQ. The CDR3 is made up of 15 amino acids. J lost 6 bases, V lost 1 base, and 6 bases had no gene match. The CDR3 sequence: CASSLGQGRVQPQHF. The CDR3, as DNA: TGTGCCAGCAGCTTAGGACAGGGTAGGGTTCAGCCCCAGCATTTT.

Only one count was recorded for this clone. The CDR3 spells CASSLGTGGSYEQYF. CDR3 DNA sequence: TGTGCCAGCAGTTTAGGGACAGGGGGTTCCTACGAGCAGTACTTC. This sequence joins TRBV28 and TRBJ2-7; the match to TRBD1 covers 11 bases. The J segment lost 1 base and the V segment lost 2 bases, leaving 1 base of the junction unmatched. The CDR3 extends over 15 amino acids. The germline V gene has CDR1 MDHEN and CDR2 SYDVKM.

The CDR3 is CASSLVGGRGETQYF. The CDR3 region has the DNA TGTGCCAGCAGCTTGGTTGGGGGACGGGGGGAGACCCAGTACTTC. The chain has TRBV5-6 and TRBJ2-5, with D tentatively TRBD2 (6 bases). The CDR3 sequence is 15 residues long. Germline V gives CDR1 SGHDT, CDR2 YYEEEE. V lost 0 bases and J 5 bases, leaving 14 bases between the germline ends.

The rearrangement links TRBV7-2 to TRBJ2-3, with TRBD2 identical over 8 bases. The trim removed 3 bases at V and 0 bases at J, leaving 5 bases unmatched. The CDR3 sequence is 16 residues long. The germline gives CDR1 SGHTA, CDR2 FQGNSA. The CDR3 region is CASSLRLASSTDTQYF. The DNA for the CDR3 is TGTGCCAGCAGCTTGAGACTAGCGTCTAGCACAGATACGCAGTATTTT.

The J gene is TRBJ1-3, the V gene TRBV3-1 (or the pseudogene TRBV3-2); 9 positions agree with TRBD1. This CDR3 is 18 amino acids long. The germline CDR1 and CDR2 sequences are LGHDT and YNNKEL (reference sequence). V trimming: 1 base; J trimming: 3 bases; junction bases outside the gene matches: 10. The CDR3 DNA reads TGTGCCAGCAGCCAAGTGTTATTGGGACAGGGTTATGGAAACACCATATATTTT. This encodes CASSQVLLGQGYGNTIYF.

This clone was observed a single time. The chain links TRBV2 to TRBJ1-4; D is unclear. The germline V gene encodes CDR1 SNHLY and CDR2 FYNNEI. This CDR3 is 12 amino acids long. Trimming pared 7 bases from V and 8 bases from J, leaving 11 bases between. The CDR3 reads CASTKNGEKLFF. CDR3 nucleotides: TGTGCCAGCACCAAAAACGGGGAAAAACTGTTTTTT.

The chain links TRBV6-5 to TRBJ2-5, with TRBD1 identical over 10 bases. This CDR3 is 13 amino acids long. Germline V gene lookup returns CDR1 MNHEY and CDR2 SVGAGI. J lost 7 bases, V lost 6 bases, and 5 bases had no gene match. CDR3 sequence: CASRGDRGGTQYF. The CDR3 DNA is TGTGCCAGCAGGGGGGACAGGGGAGGGACCCAGTACTTC.

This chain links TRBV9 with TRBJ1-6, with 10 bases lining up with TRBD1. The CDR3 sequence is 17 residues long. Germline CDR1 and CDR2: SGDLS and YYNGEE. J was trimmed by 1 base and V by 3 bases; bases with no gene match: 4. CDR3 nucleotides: TGTGCCAGCAGCGGACGGACAGGGGGATCCTATAATTCACCCCTCCACTTT. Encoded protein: CASSGRTGGSYNSPLHF.

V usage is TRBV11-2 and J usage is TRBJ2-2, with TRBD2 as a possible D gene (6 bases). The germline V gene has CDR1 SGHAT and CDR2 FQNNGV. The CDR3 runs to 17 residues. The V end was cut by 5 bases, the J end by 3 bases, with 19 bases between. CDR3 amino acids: CASSPFPGENDTGELFF. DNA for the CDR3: TGTGCCAGCAGCCCGTTTCCGGGGGAAAATGACACCGGGGAGCTGTTTTTT.

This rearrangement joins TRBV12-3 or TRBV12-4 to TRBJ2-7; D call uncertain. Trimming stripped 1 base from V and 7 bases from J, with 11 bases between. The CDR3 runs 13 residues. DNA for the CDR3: TGTGCCAGCAGTTTAGGCGGCGGCTTGGAGCAGTACTTC. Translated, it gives CASSLGGGLEQYF.

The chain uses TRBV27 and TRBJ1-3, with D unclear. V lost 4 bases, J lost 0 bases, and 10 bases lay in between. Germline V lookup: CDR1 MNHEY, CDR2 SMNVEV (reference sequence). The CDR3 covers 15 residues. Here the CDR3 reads CASSSTPASGNTIYF. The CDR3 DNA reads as TGTGCCAGCAGTTCGACACCCGCCTCTGGAAACACCATATATTTT.

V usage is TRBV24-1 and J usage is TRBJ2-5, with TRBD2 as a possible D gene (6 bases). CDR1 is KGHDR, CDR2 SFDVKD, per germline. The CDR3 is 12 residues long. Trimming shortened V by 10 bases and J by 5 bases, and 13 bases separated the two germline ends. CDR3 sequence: CATMGLDETQYF. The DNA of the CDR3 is TGTGCCACAATGGGACTCGATGAGACCCAGTACTTC.

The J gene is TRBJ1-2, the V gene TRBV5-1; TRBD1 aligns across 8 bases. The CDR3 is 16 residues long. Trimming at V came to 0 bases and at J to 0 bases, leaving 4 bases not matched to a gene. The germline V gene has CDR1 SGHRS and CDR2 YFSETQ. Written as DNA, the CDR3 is TGCGCCAGCAGCTTGGTGGCAGGGGGCCCTAACTATGGCTACACCTTC. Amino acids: CASSLVAGGPNYGYTF.

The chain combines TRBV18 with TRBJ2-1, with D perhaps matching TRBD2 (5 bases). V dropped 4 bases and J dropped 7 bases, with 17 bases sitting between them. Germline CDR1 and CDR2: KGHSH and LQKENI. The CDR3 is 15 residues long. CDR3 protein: CASSRGEGYTNEQFF. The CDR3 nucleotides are TGTGCCAGCTCACGAGGTGAGGGATATACGAATGAGCAGTTCTTC.

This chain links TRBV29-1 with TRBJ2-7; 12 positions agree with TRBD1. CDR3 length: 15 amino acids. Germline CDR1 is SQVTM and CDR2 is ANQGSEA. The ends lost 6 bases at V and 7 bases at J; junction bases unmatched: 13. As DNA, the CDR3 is TGCAGCGTCTTTTCTCCGGGACAGGGGGCGCAGGAGCAGTACTTC. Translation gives CSVFSPGQGAQEQYF.

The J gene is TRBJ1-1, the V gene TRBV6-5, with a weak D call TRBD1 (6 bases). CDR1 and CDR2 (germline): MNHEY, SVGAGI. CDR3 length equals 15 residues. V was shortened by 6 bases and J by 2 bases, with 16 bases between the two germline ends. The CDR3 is CASSAPGQINTEAFF. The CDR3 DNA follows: TGTGCCAGCAGCGCCCCGGGACAAATAAACACTGAAGCTTTCTTT.